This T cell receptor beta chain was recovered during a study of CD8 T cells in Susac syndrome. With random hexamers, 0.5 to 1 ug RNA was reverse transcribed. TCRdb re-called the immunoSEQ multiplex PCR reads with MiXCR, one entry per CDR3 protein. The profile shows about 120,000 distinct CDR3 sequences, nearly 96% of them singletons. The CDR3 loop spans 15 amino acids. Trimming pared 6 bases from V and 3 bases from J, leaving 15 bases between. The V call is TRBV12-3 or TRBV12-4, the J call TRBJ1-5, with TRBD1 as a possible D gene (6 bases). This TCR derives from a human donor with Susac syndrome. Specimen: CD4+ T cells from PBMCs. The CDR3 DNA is TGTGCCAGCAGCCGGAACCGGGACAACAATCAGCCCCAGCATTTT. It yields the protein CASSRNRDNNQPQHF.